One T cell receptor (beta chain) is described in this entry. The sample originates from a study of T cells after posttransplantation cyclophosphamide. A marrow graft followed busulfan-fludarabine conditioning, with cyclophosphamide on days +3 and +4. Germline lookup yields CDR1 PRHDT and CDR2 FYEKMQ (reference sequence). Trimming stripped 5 bases from V and 5 bases from J, with 6 bases between. CDR3 length equals 11 residues. Libraries were prepared by immunoSEQ multiplex PCR; TCRdb keeps only in-frame clonotypes and omits some of them. The table records 5,500 to 6,000 clones, about 1.7% of them present only once.

This rearrangement joins TRBV13 to TRBJ2-5; the D gene is possibly TRBD1 (5 bases). The origin of this receptor is a male patient younger than 45 who received an allogeneic stem cell transplant from a related donor, was CMV-positive, and had no GVHD. Some T cells may arise from the graft donor. The sequencing used PBMCs, collected roughly 250 days after a stem cell transplant with posttransplant cyclophosphamide. In nucleotides, the CDR3 is TGTGCCAGCAGCAGACAGGAGACCCAGTACTTC. It specifies CASSRQETQYF.